A single sample gave rise to the 13 T cell receptor beta chains below, sequenced in a study of tumor-infiltrating lymphocytes in primary liver carcinoma (dated by TCRdb to 2016 to 2017). The sequencer was an Illumina HiSeq 2500. A constant-region primer and ProtoScript II reverse transcriptase were used to reverse-transcribe TCRbeta-specific cDNA from about 500 ng total RNA. The TCRbeta libraries were prepared through three rounds of nested multiplex PCR following a slightly modified ARM-PCR procedure. Each of the first two PCR rounds ran for approximately 11 cycles and used multiplex TRBV1-TRBV30 forward primers together with a Cbeta reverse primer. Using fastp trimming at Q25 and MiXCR clonotype assembly, TCRdb reanalyzed the public sequencing data and kept in-frame beta chains. Duplicate CDR3 protein sequences are folded into a single record with the most common DNA and genes. The sample profile shows approximately 30,000 distinct CDR3 sequences; around 66% of them were found once. The ten largest clones represent about 31% of the sample.

Total RNA and DNA were co-extracted from about 19-30 mg of bulk tissue with the AllPrep DNA/RNA mini kit, without cell sorting. Sequencing was performed on liver tumor tissue from sampling region 3. Sample cell subset or site, as interpreted from the label and publication: tumor region T3, left-lateral pole. The receptors were gathered from a woman in her thirties with primary liver carcinoma and hepatitis B virus infection.

This rearrangement joins TRBV11-2 to TRBJ2-5, with D perhaps matching TRBD2 (5 bases). V was trimmed by 5 bases and J by 3 bases, leaving 22 bases between them. The V gene's germline CDR1 is SGHAT and CDR2 FQNNGV. The CDR3 loop spans 17 amino acids. CDR3 sequence: CASSPLGLGVRKETQYF. For the CDR3, the DNA is TGTGCCAGCAGCCCCCTTGGACTGGGAGTTAGGAAAGAGACCCAGTACTTC.

This chain connects TRBV6-2 or TRBV6-3 to TRBJ2-3, with 8 bases aligning to TRBD2. The V segment lost 4 bases and the J segment 2 bases; nucleotides outside the gene matches: 23. The length of the CDR3 is 21 residues. Germline CDR1 and CDR2: MNHEY and SVGEGT. The DNA of the CDR3 is TGTGCCAGCAGTTCGTTGGGGACCGGCGGGAGGACGTCATTCTTCACAGATACGCAGTATTTT. Translating it yields CASSSLGTGGRTSFFTDTQYF.

CDR3 nucleotide sequence: TGTGCCAGCAGCTTAGAGGGAAGTCTCCTCGATGAGCAGTTCTTC. Translation: CASSLEGSLLDEQFF. The chain has TRBV11-2 and TRBJ2-1; D ambiguous. The V gene lost 0 bases and the J gene lost 8 bases, with 14 bases spanning the gap. The CDR3 has 15 residues. From germline, CDR1 is SGHAT and CDR2 FQNNGV.

The table lists this clonotype with many counts. The chain links TRBV11-2 to TRBJ1-2; 7 nucleotides agree with TRBD1. V was clipped by 1 base and J by 4 bases; unmatched bases: 3. Per germline, CDR1 SGHAT and CDR2 FQNNGV. CDR3 size: 14 residues. CDR3 amino acids: CASSLGDSFYGYTF. The CDR3, as DNA: TGTGCCAGCAGCTTAGGGGACAGCTTCTATGGCTACACCTTC.

A remark on this clonotype: A much larger clone is a single base away; this may be a read error. The rearrangement uses TRBV6-6 and TRBJ2-7, with TRBD1 matching over 9 bases. The CDR3 extends over 14 amino acids. Germline V gives CDR1 MNHNY, CDR2 SVGAGI (reference sequence). V shed 8 bases, J shed 6 bases, and the junction held 11 bases outside the gene matches. The CDR3 DNA reads TGTGCCAGCTTGACGGGGGACAGGGTGGGCGAGCAGTACTTC. This gives the protein CASLTGDRVGEQYF.

As for this clonotype: Because it lacks the conserved phenylalanine or tryptophan at the end, this CDR3 is likely a read error. The genes are TRBV11-2 and TRBJ2-1; 11 nucleotides align to TRBD2. Germline V gene lookup returns CDR1 SGHAT and CDR2 FQNNGV. CDR3 size: 17 residues. CDR3 bases: TGTGTCAGCAGCTTAGGTCTGGTAGCGGGAGGGCCGAATGAGCAGTTCATC. Protein sequence: CVSSLGLVAGGPNEQFI.

As regards this clonotype: Its ends do not fully match the called genes, so a read error is possible. This chain links TRBV9 with TRBJ1-1; possibly TRBD1 for D (5 bases). Per germline, CDR1 SGDLS and CDR2 YYNGEE. The CDR3 is 15 residues long. CDR3 bases: TGTGCCAACAGCGTAGGCGGGGCGTGGGGCACTGAAGCTTTCTTT. This codes for CANSVGGAWGTEAFF.

A note on this clonotype: Germline is not matched at one junction end, which may reflect a read error. The chain carries TRBV11-2 and TRBJ2-3; D is possibly TRBD2 (5 bases). CDR3 length: 17 residues. Germline-derived CDR1 and CDR2 are SGHAT and FQNNGV. The CDR3 DNA sequence: TGTGCCTGCAGCCATCGAGGGAGCGCGAGCCTCAGAGATACGCAGTATTTT. Protein sequence: CACSHRGSASLRDTQYF.

In the case of this clonotype: Lacking the conserved final phenylalanine or tryptophan, this CDR3 likely reflects a read error. The J gene is TRBJ2-1, the V gene TRBV11-2; TRBD2 matches at 11 bases. The germline V gene has CDR1 SGHAT and CDR2 FQNNGV. The CDR3 is 16 amino acids. The CDR3 DNA follows: TGTACCAGCAGCACCACTCTAGCGGGAGGATACAATGAGCAGTTCCTC. Protein product: CTSSTTLAGGYNEQFL.

Comment on this clonotype: An end of the junction differs from the germline gene, which may be a read error. The rearrangement links TRBV5-1 to TRBJ1-1, with a tentative D call TRBD1 (6 bases). The CDR3 covers 16 residues. Germline V gene sequence: CDR1 SGHRS, CDR2 YFSETQ. The DNA for the CDR3 is TGCGGCAGCAGCGCCGGGATAGGGGGATGGAACACTGAAGCTTTCTTT. Translating gives CGSSAGIGGWNTEAFF.

As concerns this clonotype: This sequence may be a read error, since a much larger clone differs from it by one base. V gene TRBV11-2 combines with J gene TRBJ1-1, with D unresolved. Per the germline V gene, CDR1 is SGHAT and CDR2 is FQNNGV. The CDR3 runs to 13 residues. DNA of the CDR3: TGTACCAGCAGCTTACCAAAGAACACTGAAGCTTTCTTC. Protein: CTSSLPKNTEAFF.

For this clonotype: At one of its ends the junction is not consistent with the germline gene, which may arise from a read error. The V call is TRBV11-2, the J call TRBJ2-1; tentative D call: TRBD2 (5 bases). The germline gives CDR1 SGHAT, CDR2 FQNNGV. CDR3 size: 15 residues. CDR3 loop: CASSLGSSGRNEQLF. Here the CDR3 DNA reads TGTGCCAGCAGCTTAGGGTCAAGCGGACGCAATGAGCAGTTATTC.

This chain joins TRBV5-1 and TRBJ2-5; tentative D call: TRBD1 (5 bases). V lost 6 bases and J 2 bases, leaving 17 bases between the germline ends. Germline V gene sequence: CDR1 SGHRS, CDR2 YFSETQ. The CDR3 sequence is 15 residues long. Here the CDR3 reads CASNLDRVGQETQYF. CDR3 DNA: TGCGCCAGCAACTTAGACAGAGTTGGACAAGAGACCCAGTACTTC.